This TCR beta chain stems from a study of vaccination and CD4 T cells after COVID-19. The CDR3 length is 14 residues. With 4 bases clipped from V and 2 bases from J, the junction kept 4 bases outside the gene matches. CDR1 SGHDN and CDR2 FVKESK come from the germline V gene. Treatment defined: approximately 9-day PBMC culture with coronavirus spike peptide pools or control peptides (ViraFEST assay). Of note for this clonotype: Its target is not known.

With the Oncomine TCR Beta short-read assay, DNA from cultured CD4+ T cells was sequenced. TCRdb re-called the PCR reads through MiXCR, storing one row per CDR3 protein. The sample includes about 15,000 distinct CDR3 sequences, about two fifths of them seen just once. Findings and limits, study-wide: From a median of roughly 21 to 38, SARS-CoV-2-reactive clonotypes increased, though not significantly.

The source is a human donor who had recovered from COVID-19. The chain recombines TRBV14 with TRBJ2-7; 8 nucleotides align to TRBD1. The sequencing here drew on CD4+ T cells from blood, cultured in vitro, taken before SARS-CoV-2 vaccination. The CDR3 is CASSRRQGTYEQYF. In DNA, the CDR3 is TGTGCCAGCAGCCGCCGACAGGGGACCTACGAGCAGTACTTC.